Listed below are T cell receptor beta chains from one sample, sequenced in a study of blood T cell repertoires in COVID-19. Produced via immunoSEQ multiplex PCR; TCRdb's table is partial and in-frame only. The repertoire holds over 200,000 clones, with 80% to 90% as singletons. Sequencing was carried out using PBMCs or T cells enriched from blood (not recorded which). The receptors derive from a man aged 35-49 years who had recovered from COVID-19. Each CDR3 is given with its conserved first and last residue. D genes are given only for firm matches. Size is omitted from some rows. Given values are once, few, many or a class for expanded clones.

.	few	TRBV5-1	TRBJ1-2	CASSWGLGGSPLGGYTF	TGCGCCAGCAGCTGGGGGCTCGGTGGCAGCCCTCTGGGGGGCTACACCTTC
TRBD2	.	TRBV27	TRBJ2-3	CASSLAGGRSDTQYF	TGTGCCAGCAGTCTAGCGGGGGGACGATCAGATACGCAGTATTTT
TRBD2	.	TRBV11-2	TRBJ2-7	CASSLGAGVMYEQYF	TGTGCCAGCAGCTTAGGGGCGGGGGTTATGTACGAGCAGTACTTC
TRBD1	.	TRBV9	TRBJ2-2	CASSVEGQGSTGELFF	TGTGCCAGCAGCGTAGAGGGACAGGGTAGCACCGGGGAGCTGTTTTTT
TRBD1	.	TRBV29-1	TRBJ2-7	CSGGTGTGNEQYF	TGCAGCGGGGGGACAGGGACGGGGAACGAGCAGTACTTC
TRBD1	.	TRBV27	TRBJ2-7	CASSLNRDRGYEQYF	TGTGCCAGCAGCCTCAACCGGGACAGGGGCTACGAGCAGTACTTC
TRBD1	.	TRBV18	TRBJ1-2	CASSPRQGDPYGYTF	TGTGCCAGCTCACCTCGGCAGGGGGATCCCTATGGCTACACCTTC
TRBD2	.	TRBV29-1	TRBJ2-1	CSVELAGGPYNEQFF	TGCAGCGTTGAGTTAGCGGGAGGCCCCTACAATGAGCAGTTCTTC
.	few	TRBV12-5	TRBJ1-3	CASGLESSGNTIYF	TGTGCTAGTGGTCTTGAGAGCTCTGGAAACACCATATATTTT
TRBD1	.	TRBV9	TRBJ2-3	CASSSQAGTGEDTQYF	TGTGCCAGCAGCTCCCAAGCAGGAACAGGGGAAGATACGCAGTATTTT
.	.	TRBV20-1	TRBJ2-1	CSVGMKRQFF	TGCAGTGTCGGTATGAAACGGCAGTTCTTC
.	many	TRBV30	TRBJ1-6	CAWSATNGENSPLHF	TGTGCCTGGAGTGCCACCAACGGGGAAAATTCACCCCTCCACTTT
TRBD1	.	TRBV19	TRBJ1-2	CASRQGYDYGYTF	TGTGCCAGTAGACAGGGGTACGACTATGGCTACACCTTC
.	.	TRBV30	TRBJ1-5	CAWSNDRNQPQHF	TGTGCCTGGAGTAATGACAGAAATCAGCCCCAGCATTTT
.	.	TRBV6-5	TRBJ2-5	CAIAGTYKETQYF	TGTGCCATCGCCGGGACATACAAAGAGACCCAGTACTTC
.	.	TRBV9	TRBJ1-5	CASSAGSQRGQPQHF	TGTGCCAGCAGCGCCGGGTCTCAACGAGGACAGCCCCAGCATTTT